The 11 T cell receptor beta chains below all came from one sample that was sequenced in a study of cytomegalovirus exposure and HLA in healthy donors. A multiplex PCR was run with 60 Vbeta primers and 13 Jbeta primers. TCRdb keeps only in-frame clones here, not all; method: immunoSEQ multiplex PCR. The data show under 150,000 clones, around four fifths seen once. Sequencing used PBMCs. The source of these receptors is a boy younger than 10 in good health and CMV-seronegative.

This clone occurred a few times. The rearrangement links TRBV30 to TRBJ1-2; 8 nucleotides align to TRBD1. CDR3 length: 14 amino acids. Germline V gene sequence: CDR1 GTSNPN, CDR2 SVGIG (reference sequence). CDR3 in DNA: TGTGCTTCGGACAGGGAGTTCAGCCCCTATGGCTACACCTTC. Protein: CASDREFSPYGYTF.

The genes are TRBV5-1 and TRBJ2-1; TRBD1 agrees at 7 bases. CDR3 length: 14 amino acids. V gave up 0 bases and J gave up 6 bases; unmatched junction bases: 3. CDR1 is SGHRS and CDR2 is YFSETQ in the germline V gene. Here the CDR3 reads CASSLEQGINEQFF. CDR3 nucleotides: TGCGCCAGCAGCTTGGAACAGGGGATCAATGAGCAGTTCTTC.

On this clone itself: Other DNA variants within this sample encode the same CDR3. The V call is TRBV5-1, the J call TRBJ2-7; a weak D match, TRBD2 (5 bases). The CDR3 consists of 15 residues. V lost 3 bases, J lost 2 bases, and 15 bases lay in between. Germline V CDR1 and CDR2: SGHRS, YFSETQ. In DNA form, the CDR3 reads TGCGCCAGCAGCTCCGGACTGGCCCAAACCTACGAGCAGTACTTC. Translated: CASSSGLAQTYEQYF. The full variable domain, its missing parts supplied by reference TRBV5-1 and TRBJ2-7, is KAGVTQTPRYLIKTRGQQVTLSCSPISGHRSVSWYQQTPGQGLQFLFEYFSETQRNKGNFPGRFSGRQFSNSRSEMNVSTLELGDSALYLCASSSGLAQTYEQYFGPGTRLTVT.

This rearrangement joins TRBV19 to TRBJ1-1; D unclear. Germline V gives CDR1 LNHDA, CDR2 SQIVND (reference sequence). V was cut by 5 bases and J by 5 bases, with 18 bases left in between. The CDR3 has 15 amino acids. The CDR3 DNA is TGTGCCAGTAGTTACCCAGCGTCGGGGTTAACTGAAGCTTTCTTT. This sequence encodes CASSYPASGLTEAFF.

The chain recombines TRBV7-9 with TRBJ2-3, with 10 bases that match TRBD2. Per germline, CDR1 SEHNR and CDR2 FQNEAQ (reference sequence). With V trimmed by 2 bases and J by 4 bases, 12 bases remained unmatched. The CDR3 totals 18 residues. Written as DNA, the CDR3 is TGTGCCAGCAGCTTAAGGGTAGCGGGAGGCCGTGGGGCAGATACGCAGTATTTT. The encoded protein is CASSLRVAGGRGADTQYF. Full variable domain (remainder filled in from reference TRBV7-9 and TRBJ2-3): DTGVSQNPRHKITKRGQNVTFRCDPISEHNRLYWYRQTLGQGPEFLTYFQNEAQLEKSRLLSDRFSAERPKGSFSTLEIQRTEQGDSAMYLCASSLRVAGGRGADTQYFGPGTRLTVL.

The chain links TRBV7-8 to TRBJ2-7; 8 bases are a match to TRBD1. The CDR3 contains 17 residues. From germline, CDR1 is SGHVS and CDR2 FQNEAQ. Germline trimming cut 8 bases from V and 3 bases from J; bases unmatched to any gene: 18. The CDR3 region is CASGPLSPGTGVYEQYF. The CDR3 bases are TGTGCCAGCGGCCCTTTAAGCCCCGGGACAGGAGTCTACGAGCAGTACTTC.

J is TRBJ1-4 and V is TRBV9, with TRBD1 matching over 9 bases. This CDR3 comprises 18 residues. The germline V gene encodes CDR1 SGDLS and CDR2 YYNGEE. J gave up 1 base and V 4 bases, and 11 bases lay outside the gene matches. The CDR3 here is CASSTTDRGRGTNEKLFF. The CDR3, as DNA: TGTGCCAGCAGCACAACCGACAGGGGGAGGGGAACTAATGAAAAACTGTTTTTT.

The chain recombines TRBV7-9 with TRBJ2-3; TRBD2 matches 11 bases. The V gene's germline CDR1 is SEHNR and CDR2 FQNEAQ (reference sequence). J was trimmed by 6 bases and V by 5 bases; bases with no gene match: 7. The CDR3 contains 15 residues. The CDR3 nucleotides are TGTGCCAGCAGCCCCCAACTAGCGGGGGCGGATACGCAGTATTTT. Residues: CASSPQLAGADTQYF. The whole variable domain, remainder taken from reference TRBV7-9 and TRBJ2-3, is DTGVSQNPRHKITKRGQNVTFRCDPISEHNRLYWYRQTLGQGPEFLTYFQNEAQLEKSRLLSDRFSAERPKGSFSTLEIQRTEQGDSAMYLCASSPQLAGADTQYFGPGTRLTVL.

The chain carries TRBV4-1 and TRBJ1-5, with 7 bases lining up with TRBD1. The ends lost 0 bases at V and 7 bases at J; junction bases unmatched: 6. Germline V gives CDR1 MGHRA, CDR2 YSYEKL. The CDR3 is made up of 15 amino acids. In nucleotides, the CDR3 is TGCGCCAGCAGCCAAGAAGAGGGGGCTGGACAGCCCCAGCATTTT. Translating it yields CASSQEEGAGQPQHF.

This chain joins TRBV4-3 and TRBJ1-2; D is possibly TRBD1 (6 bases). This CDR3 contains 15 residues. V lost 0 bases and J 9 bases, leaving 17 bases between the germline ends. From germline, CDR1 is LGHNA and CDR2 YSLEER. CDR3 sequence reads: CASSQDTGPLSSYTF. CDR3 DNA: TGCGCCAGCAGCCAAGATACAGGGCCTTTGAGTAGCTACACCTTC.

This chain connects TRBV4-2 to TRBJ1-3, with D uncertain. Germline V lookup: CDR1 LGHNA, CDR2 YNFKEQ. CDR3 length: 13 residues. V gave up 7 bases and J gave up 0 bases, with 7 bases separating them. CDR3 sequence reads: CASTGGSGNTIYF. The DNA for the CDR3 is TGTGCCAGCACTGGCGGCTCTGGAAACACCATATATTTT.